This TCR beta chain came from a study of human T cells and chemical hapten exposure. Study overall: Enrolled patients were predominantly female and had alopecia areata, totalis or universalis. Study-level findings and limits: Among expanded TCRs, significantly more large CDR3 similarity clusters formed than among controls.

The length of the CDR3 is 15 residues. CDR1 and CDR2 from the germline V gene are SGHTA and FQGNSA. Trimming stripped 4 bases from V and 0 bases from J, with 12 bases between. A single record per CDR3 protein comes from TCRdb applying MiXCR to the RACE reads. The sample lists around 360,000 distinct CDR3 sequences, about 6% occurring once. Noted time point: patch test 2, 6 weeks after DPC sensitization. The sample's treatment: therapeutic diphenylcyclopropenone sensitization with weekly scalp DPC. This clonotype turned up a few times. Its matching antigen is unknown. The chain recombines TRBV7-2 with TRBJ1-1, with D tentatively TRBD1 (6 bases). The input for sequencing was whole blood, taken in connection with sensitization to the hapten diphenylcyclopropenone (DPC). This clonotype was obtained from a woman under 30 with alopecia areata. Some clones in this sample may be carry-over from other donors' samples. The CDR3 spells CASSWNRALNTEAFF. The CDR3 DNA reads as TGTGCCAGCAGCTGGAACAGGGCCCTGAACACTGAAGCTTTCTTT.